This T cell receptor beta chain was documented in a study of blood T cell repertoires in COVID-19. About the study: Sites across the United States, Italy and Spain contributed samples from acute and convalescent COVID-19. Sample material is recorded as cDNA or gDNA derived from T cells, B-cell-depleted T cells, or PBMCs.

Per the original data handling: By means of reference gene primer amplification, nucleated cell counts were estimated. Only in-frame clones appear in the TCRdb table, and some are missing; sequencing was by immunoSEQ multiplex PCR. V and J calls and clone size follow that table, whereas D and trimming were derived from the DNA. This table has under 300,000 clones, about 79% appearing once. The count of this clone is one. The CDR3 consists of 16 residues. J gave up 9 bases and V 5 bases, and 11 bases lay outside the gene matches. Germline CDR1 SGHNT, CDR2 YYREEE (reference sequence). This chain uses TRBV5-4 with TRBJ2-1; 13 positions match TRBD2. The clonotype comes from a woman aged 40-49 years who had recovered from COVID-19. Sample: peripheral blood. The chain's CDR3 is CASSPTSGGESSEQFF. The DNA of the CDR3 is TGTGCCAGCAGTCCAACTAGCGGGGGGGAGAGTAGTGAGCAGTTCTTC.